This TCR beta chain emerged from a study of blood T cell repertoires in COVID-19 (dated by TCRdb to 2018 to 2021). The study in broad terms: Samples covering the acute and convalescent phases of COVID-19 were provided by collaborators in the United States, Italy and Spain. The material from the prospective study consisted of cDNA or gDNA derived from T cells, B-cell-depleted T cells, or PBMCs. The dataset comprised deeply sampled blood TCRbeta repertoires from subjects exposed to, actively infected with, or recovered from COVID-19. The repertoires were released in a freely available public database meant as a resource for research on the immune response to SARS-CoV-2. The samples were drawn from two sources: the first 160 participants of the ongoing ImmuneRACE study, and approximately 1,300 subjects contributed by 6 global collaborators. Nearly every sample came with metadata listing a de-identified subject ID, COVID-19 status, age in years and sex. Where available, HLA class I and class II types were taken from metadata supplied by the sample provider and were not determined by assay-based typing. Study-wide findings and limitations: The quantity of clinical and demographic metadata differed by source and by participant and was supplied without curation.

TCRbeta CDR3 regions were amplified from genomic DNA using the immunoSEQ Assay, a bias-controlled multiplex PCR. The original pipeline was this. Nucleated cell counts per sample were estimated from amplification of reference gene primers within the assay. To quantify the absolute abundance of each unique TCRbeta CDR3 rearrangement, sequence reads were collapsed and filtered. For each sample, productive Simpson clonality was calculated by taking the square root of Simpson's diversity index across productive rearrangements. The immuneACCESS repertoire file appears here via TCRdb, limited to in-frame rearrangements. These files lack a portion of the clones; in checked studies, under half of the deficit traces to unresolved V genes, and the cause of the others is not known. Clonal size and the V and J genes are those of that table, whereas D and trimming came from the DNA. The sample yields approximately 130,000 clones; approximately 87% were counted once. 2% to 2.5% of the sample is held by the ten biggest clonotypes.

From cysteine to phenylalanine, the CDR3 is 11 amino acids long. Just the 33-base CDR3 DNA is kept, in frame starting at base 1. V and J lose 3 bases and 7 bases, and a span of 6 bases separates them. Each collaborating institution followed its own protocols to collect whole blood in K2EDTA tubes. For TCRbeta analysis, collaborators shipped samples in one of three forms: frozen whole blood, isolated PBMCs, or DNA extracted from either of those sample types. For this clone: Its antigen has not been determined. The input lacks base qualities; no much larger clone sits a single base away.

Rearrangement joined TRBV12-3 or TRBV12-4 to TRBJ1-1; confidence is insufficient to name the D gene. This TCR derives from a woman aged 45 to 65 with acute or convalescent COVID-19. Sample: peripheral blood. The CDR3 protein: CASSLFREAFF. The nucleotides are TGTGCCAGCAGTTTGTTCCGTGAAGCTTTCTTT.